Listed below are T cell receptor beta chains from one sample, sequenced in a study of T-cell reconstitution after alpha-beta-depleted transplantation in children. TCRdb called the PCR reads again in MiXCR, with one record for every CDR3 protein. Of roughly 500,000 distinct CDR3 sequences in the sample, around 20% were seen once. This specimen was PBMCs from the stem cell graft donor, taken from the stem cell graft. Every receptor here comes from a human donor who donated a stem cell graft to a child with acute lymphoblastic leukemia. The CDR3 runs from the conserved cysteine through the conserved F or W. A D gene is named only where the DNA matches it firmly. Clone size appears in some rows only: once, few, many, or a class for an expanded clone.

CDR3 DNA: TGTGCCAGCACTCACAGGGCCGGCTATGGCTACACCTTC; CDR3 protein: CASTHRAGYGYTF; D gene: -; clone size: -; V gene: TRBV12-3/TRBV12-4; J gene: TRBJ1-2
CDR3 DNA: TGTGCCAGCTCACCACCGGGACAGATCACAGATACGCAGTATTTT; CDR3 protein: CASSPPGQITDTQYF; D gene: TRBD1; clone size: few; V gene: TRBV18; J gene: TRBJ2-3
CDR3 DNA: TGTGCCAGCAGCTTATTGGCTAGCGGGAAATACAATGAGCAGTTCTTC; CDR3 protein: CASSLLASGKYNEQFF; D gene: TRBD2; clone size: -; V gene: TRBV7-3; J gene: TRBJ2-1
CDR3 DNA: TGTGCCAGCAGCTTAGGTTCGATTGCCGGAGACACCTACGCTGAAGCTTTCTTT; CDR3 protein: CASSLGSIAGDTYAEAFF; D gene: -; clone size: -; V gene: TRBV11-1; J gene: TRBJ1-1
CDR3 DNA: TGTGCCTGGGACGGGGAGGCCCAGTACTTC; CDR3 protein: CAWDGEAQYF; D gene: -; clone size: -; V gene: TRBV30; J gene: TRBJ2-5
CDR3 DNA: TGTGCCAGCAACTTGGGGATGACAGATACGCAGTATTTT; CDR3 protein: CASNLGMTDTQYF; D gene: -; clone size: -; V gene: TRBV7-2; J gene: TRBJ2-3
CDR3 DNA: TGTGCCAGCAGCTTAGCGGTGGCGGGGGGCAATCAGCCCCAGCATTTT; CDR3 protein: CASSLAVAGGNQPQHF; D gene: -; clone size: -; V gene: TRBV7-9; J gene: TRBJ1-5
CDR3 DNA: TGCAGTGTTAGACAGGGGGCGCCTGGGGCCAACGTCCTGACTTTC; CDR3 protein: CSVRQGAPGANVLTF; D gene: TRBD1; clone size: -; V gene: TRBV20-1; J gene: TRBJ2-6
CDR3 DNA: TGTGCCAGCAGTTACTCCCAGGGTAGGCACACTGAAGCTTTCTTT; CDR3 protein: CASSYSQGRHTEAFF; D gene: -; clone size: -; V gene: TRBV6-5; J gene: TRBJ1-1
CDR3 DNA: TGTGCCAGCAGTTTAGGTGGATATGAAGCTTTCTTT; CDR3 protein: CASSLGGYEAFF; D gene: -; clone size: many; V gene: TRBV27; J gene: TRBJ1-1
CDR3 DNA: TGTGCCAGCAGCCCCATCTCAGGGGCCCTCTACGAGCAGTACTTC; CDR3 protein: CASSPISGALYEQYF; D gene: -; clone size: -; V gene: TRBV5-6; J gene: TRBJ2-7
CDR3 DNA: TGTGCCAGCAGCGTAGCCACAGGGGTATCTAACTATGGCTACACCTTC; CDR3 protein: CASSVATGVSNYGYTF; D gene: TRBD1; clone size: few; V gene: TRBV9; J gene: TRBJ1-2
CDR3 DNA: TGCGCCAGCAGCCCGGCTAGCGGACCAACCGGGGAGCTGTTTTTT; CDR3 protein: CASSPASGPTGELFF; D gene: TRBD2; clone size: many; V gene: TRBV5-1; J gene: TRBJ2-2
CDR3 DNA: TGCAGCGGTTCTACAGGGGGGGGCTACAATGAGCAGTTCTTC; CDR3 protein: CSGSTGGGYNEQFF; D gene: -; clone size: few; V gene: TRBV29-1; J gene: TRBJ2-1
CDR3 DNA: TGCGCCAGCAGCTTATTCCCGGGAACACTCAATGAGCAGTTCTTC; CDR3 protein: CASSLFPGTLNEQFF; D gene: -; clone size: few; V gene: TRBV5-1; J gene: TRBJ2-1
CDR3 DNA: TGTGCCAGCAGCCGCGGGGGGTTCTACGAGCAGTACTTC; CDR3 protein: CASSRGGFYEQYF; D gene: TRBD2; clone size: few; V gene: TRBV14; J gene: TRBJ2-7